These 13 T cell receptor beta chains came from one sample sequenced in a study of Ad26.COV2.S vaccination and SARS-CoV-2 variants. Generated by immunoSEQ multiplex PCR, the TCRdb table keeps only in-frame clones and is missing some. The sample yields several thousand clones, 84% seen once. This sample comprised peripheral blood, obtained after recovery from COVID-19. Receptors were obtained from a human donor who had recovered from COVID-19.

As DNA, the CDR3 is TGTGCCAGCAGCTTCGTGGGACAGGCTAATTCACCCCTCCACTTT. This codes for CASSFVGQANSPLHF. V usage is TRBV7-2 and J usage is TRBJ1-6, with 8 bases matching TRBD1. The trim removed 3 bases at V and 6 bases at J, leaving 4 bases unmatched. Looked up from germline, CDR1 is SGHTA and CDR2 is FQGNSA. CDR3 size: 15 residues.

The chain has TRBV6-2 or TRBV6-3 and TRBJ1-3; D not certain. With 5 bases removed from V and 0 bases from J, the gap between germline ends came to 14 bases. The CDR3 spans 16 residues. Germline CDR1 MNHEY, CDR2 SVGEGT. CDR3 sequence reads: CASSSRGLSSGNTIYF. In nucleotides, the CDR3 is TGTGCCAGCAGTAGCCGCGGGTTAAGCTCTGGAAACACCATATATTTT.

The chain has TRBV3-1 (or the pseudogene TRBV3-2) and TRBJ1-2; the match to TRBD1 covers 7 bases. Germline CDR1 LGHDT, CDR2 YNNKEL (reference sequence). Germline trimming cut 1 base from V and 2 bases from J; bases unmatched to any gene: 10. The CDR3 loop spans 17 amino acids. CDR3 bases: TGTGCCAGCAGCCAAGGAGACCGGCAGGGACAGAACTATGGCTACACCTTC. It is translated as CASSQGDRQGQNYGYTF.

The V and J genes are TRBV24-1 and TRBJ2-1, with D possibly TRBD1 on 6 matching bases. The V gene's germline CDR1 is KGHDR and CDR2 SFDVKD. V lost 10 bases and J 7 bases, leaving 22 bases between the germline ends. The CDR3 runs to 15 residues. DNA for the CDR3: TGTGCCACGGGTCCAGGGGCGGTCGACGGTAATGAGCAGTTCTTC. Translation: CATGPGAVDGNEQFF.

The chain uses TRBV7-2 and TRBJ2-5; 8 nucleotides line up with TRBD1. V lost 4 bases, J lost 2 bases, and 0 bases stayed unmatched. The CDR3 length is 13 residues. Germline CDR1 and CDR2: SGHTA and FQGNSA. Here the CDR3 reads CASSWTGQETQYF. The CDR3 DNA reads TGTGCCAGCAGCTGGACAGGGCAAGAGACCCAGTACTTC.

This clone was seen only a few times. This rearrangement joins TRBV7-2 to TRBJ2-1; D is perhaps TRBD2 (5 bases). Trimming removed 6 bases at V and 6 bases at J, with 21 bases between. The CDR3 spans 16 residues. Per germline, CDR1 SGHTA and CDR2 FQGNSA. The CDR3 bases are TGTGCCAGCAGTCCATGGGTGGTGGGAGTCATCAATGAGCAGTTCTTC. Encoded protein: CASSPWVVGVINEQFF.

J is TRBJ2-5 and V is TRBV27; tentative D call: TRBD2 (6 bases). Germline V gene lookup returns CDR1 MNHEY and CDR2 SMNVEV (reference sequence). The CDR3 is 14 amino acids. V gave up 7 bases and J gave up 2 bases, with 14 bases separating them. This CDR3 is CASTPGDPQETQYF. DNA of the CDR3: TGTGCCAGCACCCCGGGGGACCCGCAAGAGACCCAGTACTTC.

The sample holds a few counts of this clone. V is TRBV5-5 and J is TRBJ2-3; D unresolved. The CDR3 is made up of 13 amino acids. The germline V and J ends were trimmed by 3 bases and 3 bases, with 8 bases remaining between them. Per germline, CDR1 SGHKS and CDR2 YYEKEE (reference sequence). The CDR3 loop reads CASSSLPTDTQYF. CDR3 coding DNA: TGTGCCAGCAGCTCATTACCTACAGATACGCAGTATTTT.

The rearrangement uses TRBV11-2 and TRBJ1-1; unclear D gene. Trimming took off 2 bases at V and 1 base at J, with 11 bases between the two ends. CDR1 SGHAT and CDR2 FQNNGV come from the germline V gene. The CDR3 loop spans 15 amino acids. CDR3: CASSLHGVPNTEAFF. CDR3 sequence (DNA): TGTGCCAGCAGCTTACACGGGGTGCCGAACACTGAAGCTTTCTTT. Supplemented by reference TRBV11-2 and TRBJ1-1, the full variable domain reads EAGVAQSPRYKIIEKRQSVAFWCNPISGHATLYWYQQILGQGPKLLIQFQNNGVVDDSQLPKDRFSAERLKGVDSTLKIQPAKLEDSAVYLCASSLHGVPNTEAFFGQGTRLTVV.

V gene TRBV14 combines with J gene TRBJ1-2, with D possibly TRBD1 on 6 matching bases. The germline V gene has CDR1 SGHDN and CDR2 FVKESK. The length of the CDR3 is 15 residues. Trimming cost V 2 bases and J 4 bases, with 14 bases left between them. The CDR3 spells CASSQRGQSLYGYTF. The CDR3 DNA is TGTGCCAGCAGCCAACGAGGACAGTCTCTCTATGGCTACACCTTC.

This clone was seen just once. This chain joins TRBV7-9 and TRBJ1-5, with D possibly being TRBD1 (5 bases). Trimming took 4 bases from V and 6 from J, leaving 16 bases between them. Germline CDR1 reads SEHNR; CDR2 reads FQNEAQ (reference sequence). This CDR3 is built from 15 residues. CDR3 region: CASSSGLTQTQPQHF. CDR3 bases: TGTGCCAGCAGCTCGGGACTAACTCAGACTCAGCCCCAGCATTTT.

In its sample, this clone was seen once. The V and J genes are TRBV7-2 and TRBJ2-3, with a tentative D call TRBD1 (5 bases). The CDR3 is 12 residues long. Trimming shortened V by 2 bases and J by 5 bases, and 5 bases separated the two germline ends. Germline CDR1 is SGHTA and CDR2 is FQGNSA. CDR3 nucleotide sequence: TGTGCCAGCAGCTTACAGGGAGATACGCAGTATTTT. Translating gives CASSLQGDTQYF.

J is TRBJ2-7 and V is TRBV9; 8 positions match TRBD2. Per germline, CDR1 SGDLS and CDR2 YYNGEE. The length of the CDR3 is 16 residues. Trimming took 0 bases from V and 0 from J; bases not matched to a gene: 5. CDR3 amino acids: CASSVAESGSSYEQYF. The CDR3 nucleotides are TGTGCCAGCAGCGTAGCTGAAAGCGGGAGCTCCTACGAGCAGTACTTC.